The rows below give T cell receptor beta chains drawn from one sample of a study of blood T cell repertoires in COVID-19. The data were produced by immunoSEQ multiplex PCR, yet TCRdb's version contains in-frame clones alone and is incomplete. The table includes about 54,000 clones, roughly 79% detected once. The sequenced material came from peripheral blood. Source of these receptors: an older woman with acute or convalescent COVID-19. Both conserved end residues are part of each CDR3. The D gene is left open where the match is weak. Some rows have no size entry. The others give once, few or many, or a class for an expanded clone.

clone size	V gene	J gene	D gene	CDR3 DNA	CDR3 protein
NA	TRBV6-5	TRBJ2-7	TRBD2	TGTGCCAGCAGGGGGAGGGTCGAGCAGTACTTC	CASRGRVEQYF
once	TRBV2	TRBJ1-5	NA	TGTGCCAGCAAAGGAGCAAATAGCAATCAGCCCCAGCATTTT	CASKGANSNQPQHF
few	TRBV7-9	TRBJ2-7	TRBD1	TGTGCCAGCAGCTTCCGGGACAGGGGTTCCTACGAGCAGTACTTC	CASSFRDRGSYEQYF
NA	TRBV6-6	TRBJ1-5	NA	TGTGCCAGCAGTCCCCTCCCCCCAGGGAGGAGGGGTCAGCCCCAGCATTTT	CASSPLPPGRRGQPQHF
NA	TRBV27	TRBJ2-1	TRBD2	TGTGCCAGCAGTTTAGGCGGGAGGGCCTACAATGAGCAGTTCTTC	CASSLGGRAYNEQFF
NA	TRBV7-2	TRBJ1-1	NA	TGTGCCAGCGGCAGGCGGAACACTGAAGCTTTCTTT	CASGRRNTEAFF
NA	TRBV19	TRBJ1-1	NA	TGTGCCAGTAGTTGGGGGACAAAGTCCACTGAAGCTTTCTTT	CASSWGTKSTEAFF
few	TRBV19	TRBJ1-5	TRBD1	TGTGCCAGTAGATGGGACAGTACCAATCAGCCCCAGCATTTT	CASRWDSTNQPQHF
NA	TRBV27	TRBJ2-3	NA	TGTGCCAGCAGTTTTCGCGGCACAGATACGCAGTATTTT	CASSFRGTDTQYF
NA	TRBV5-5	TRBJ2-5	NA	TGTGCCAGCAGCTTGGCAGGGATCGTAGGCCAAGAGACCCAGTACTTC	CASSLAGIVGQETQYF
NA	TRBV27	TRBJ2-3	TRBD2	TGTGCCAGCAGTTCACGGACTAGCGGGGGGACCACAGATACGCAGTATTTT	CASSSRTSGGTTDTQYF
NA	TRBV6-4	TRBJ1-5	TRBD1	TGTGCCGGCCTTCTCAGGGGGGCTGTTCAGCCCCAGCATTTT	CAGLLRGAVQPQHF
NA	TRBV28	TRBJ2-6	TRBD1	TGTGCCACCGGAGACAGGGAGGGGGCCAACGTCCTGACTTTC	CATGDREGANVLTF
few	TRBV5-4	TRBJ1-1	TRBD1	TGTGCCAGCAGCTGGGGACAGGGGACTGAAGCTTTCTTT	CASSWGQGTEAFF
NA	TRBV27	TRBJ2-7	TRBD1	TGTGCCAGCAGTTTGCGACAGGGTAGCTCCTACGAGCAGTACTTC	CASSLRQGSSYEQYF
few	TRBV5-6	TRBJ2-7	TRBD1	TGTGCCAGCAGCAGGACAGGTTATGCCTACGAGCAGTACTTC	CASSRTGYAYEQYF
medium-sized	TRBV7-9	TRBJ2-1	TRBD2	TGTGCCAGCAGCCACTCAAGACTAGCGGGGGCCTACAATGAGCAGTTCTTC	CASSHSRLAGAYNEQFF
NA	TRBV4-2	TRBJ1-3	TRBD1	TGTGCCAGCAGCCAATCTCCAGGGGGTGGAAACACCATATATTTT	CASSQSPGGGNTIYF
NA	TRBV18	TRBJ2-1	TRBD2	TGTGCCAGCTCACCAGGAACTAGCGGGGGCAATGAGCAGTTCTTC	CASSPGTSGGNEQFF
few	TRBV6-5	TRBJ1-1	NA	TGTGCCAGCAGCCACGGACAGTCGAACACTGAAGCTTTCTTT	CASSHGQSNTEAFF
NA	TRBV6-1	TRBJ2-1	NA	TGTGCCAGCAGTGAAGCAACGGGAGTGAACAATGAGCAGTTCTTC	CASSEATGVNNEQFF
NA	TRBV25-1	TRBJ1-1	NA	TGTGCCAGCAGTGACCTAGCGGATATCGCCTCTGAAGCTTTCTTT	CASSDLADIASEAFF
NA	TRBV14	TRBJ2-4	TRBD1	TGTGCCAGCAGCCAAGCCTTGGACAGGTGGAACATTCAGTACTTC	CASSQALDRWNIQYF
few	TRBV2	TRBJ1-4	NA	TGTGCCAGCAGTTCCGTCCTTAGTGAAAAACTGTTTTTT	CASSSVLSEKLFF
NA	TRBV15	TRBJ1-2	NA	TGTGCCACCAGCGCCCGCTTGGCCGGGGATGGCTACACCTTC	CATSARLAGDGYTF
NA	TRBV6-2/TRBV6-3	TRBJ2-6	TRBD1	TGTGCCAGCAGTCTGGGACAGGGGTCTGGGGCCAACGTCCTGACTTTC	CASSLGQGSGANVLTF
NA	TRBV19	TRBJ2-1	TRBD2	TGTGCCAGTAGTAGTACCGGGACTAGAACCTACAATGAGCAGTTCTTC	CASSSTGTRTYNEQFF
NA	TRBV5-4	TRBJ2-7	NA	TGTGCCAGCAGCTTGGAGCCCTACGAGCAGTACTTC	CASSLEPYEQYF
NA	TRBV6-4	TRBJ2-1	TRBD2	TGTGCCAGTTCGGAGGGACTAGCGGGGGTGAACAATGAGCAGTTCTTC	CASSEGLAGVNNEQFF
NA	TRBV6-1	TRBJ2-3	TRBD2	TGTGCCAGCAGTGAGGGGAGCGGGGTGCGCACAGATACGCAGTATTTT	CASSEGSGVRTDTQYF
once	TRBV5-4	TRBJ2-1	TRBD1	TGTGCCAGCAGCGTGGGGGGACAGGGGTCCTACAATGAGCAGTTCTTC	CASSVGGQGSYNEQFF
NA	TRBV27	TRBJ1-6	TRBD1	TGTGCCAGCACCCAGCTGAGGACAGGGGGTTCACCCCTCCACTTT	CASTQLRTGGSPLHF
NA	TRBV19	TRBJ2-3	TRBD2	TGTGCCAGTAGTAGCGGGGGGGGCACAGATACGCAGTATTTT	CASSSGGGTDTQYF
NA	TRBV29-1	TRBJ2-4	NA	TGCAGCGTTCTGCTAGGAGGGGTAGCCAAAAACATTCAGTACTTC	CSVLLGGVAKNIQYF
few	TRBV3-1/TRBV3-2	TRBJ1-5	NA	TGTGCCAGCAGCGAAACGGGAGATAGCAATCAGCCCCAGCATTTT	CASSETGDSNQPQHF
NA	TRBV6-5	TRBJ1-2	NA	TGTGCCAGCAGGGCCCGGGTTGGAGACTATGGCTACACCTTC	CASRARVGDYGYTF
NA	TRBV5-4	TRBJ2-5	TRBD2	TGTGCCAGCAGCTTGGCCGGCGCGGGAGGGGGAGAGACCCAGTACTTC	CASSLAGAGGGETQYF
NA	TRBV19	TRBJ1-4	NA	TGTGCCAGTACTCCCTCGTCCGCAACTAATGAAAAACTGTTTTTT	CASTPSSATNEKLFF
NA	TRBV6-2/TRBV6-3	TRBJ2-1	TRBD2	TGTGCCAGCAGTCGGTTAGCGGGAGCGGGGCGGGATGAGCAGTTCTTC	CASSRLAGAGRDEQFF
NA	TRBV5-4	TRBJ1-2	TRBD1	TGTGCCAGCAGACCTAGGACAGGGCATAACTATGGCTACACCTTC	CASRPRTGHNYGYTF